This TCR beta chain was recovered during a study of shared clonotypes between healthy human individuals. Study background: Aged 18 to 49, the donors were two women and a few men. Findings of the study overall: A handful of donors held 5% to 5.5% of naive CD4 clonotypes in common. Naive subsets typically showed greater estimated richness than memory subsets.

The method was immunoSEQ multiplex PCR; TCRdb's version includes in-frame clones alone and lacks a portion of them. This sample yields 850,000 to 1,200,000 clones, of which under 80% are seen a single time; nearly 1.5% belongs to the top ten. On this clone itself: Its antigen is still unknown.

V lost 10 bases to trimming and J lost 5 bases; unmatched junction nucleotides: 16. The germline gives CDR1 ENHRY, CDR2 SYGVKD. This CDR3 has 16 amino acids. The clonotype comes from a man younger than 30 in good health. The sequenced sample consisted of memory CD4+ T cells sorted from blood. Subset indicated: CD45RA-negative fraction. The gene calls are TRBV10-3 and TRBJ2-1; 8 bases agree with TRBD1. Written as DNA, the CDR3 is TGTGCCACCCGCTCGGGGTCCGGGACAGGAAACAATGAGCAGTTCTTC. Protein product: CATRSGSGTGNNEQFF.